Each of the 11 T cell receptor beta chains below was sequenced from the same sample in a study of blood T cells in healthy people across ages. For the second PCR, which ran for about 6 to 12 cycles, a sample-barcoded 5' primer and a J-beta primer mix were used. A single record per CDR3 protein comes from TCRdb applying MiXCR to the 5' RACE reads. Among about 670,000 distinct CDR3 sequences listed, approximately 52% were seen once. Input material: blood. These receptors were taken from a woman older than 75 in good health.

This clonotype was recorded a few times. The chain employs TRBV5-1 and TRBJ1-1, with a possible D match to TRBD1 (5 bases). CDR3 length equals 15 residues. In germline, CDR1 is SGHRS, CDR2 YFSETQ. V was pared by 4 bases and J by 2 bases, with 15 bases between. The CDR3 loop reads CASSTPGGINTEAFF. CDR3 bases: TGCGCCAGCAGCACCCCTGGGGGGATAAACACTGAAGCTTTCTTT.

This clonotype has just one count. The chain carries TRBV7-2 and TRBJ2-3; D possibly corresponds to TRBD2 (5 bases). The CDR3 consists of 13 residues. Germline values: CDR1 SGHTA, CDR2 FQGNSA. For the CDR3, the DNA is TGTGCATGGGCCAGCCTAGCAGAAGATACGCAGTATTTT. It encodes CAWASLAEDTQYF.

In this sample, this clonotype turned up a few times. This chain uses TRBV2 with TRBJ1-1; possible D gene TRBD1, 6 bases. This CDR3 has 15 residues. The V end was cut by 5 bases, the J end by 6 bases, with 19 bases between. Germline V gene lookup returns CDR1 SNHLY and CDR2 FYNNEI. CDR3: CASSSPTGLIAEAFF. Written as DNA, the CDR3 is TGTGCCAGCAGTTCCCCCACAGGGTTGATTGCTGAAGCTTTCTTT.

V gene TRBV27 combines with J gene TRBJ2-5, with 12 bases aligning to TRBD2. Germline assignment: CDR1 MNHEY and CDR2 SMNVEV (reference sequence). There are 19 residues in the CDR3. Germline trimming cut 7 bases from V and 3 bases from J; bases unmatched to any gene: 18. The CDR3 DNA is TGTGCCAGCATTCTTGGTATACTAGCGGGGGGTTTACTTAAAGAGACCCAGTACTTC. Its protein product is CASILGILAGGLLKETQYF.

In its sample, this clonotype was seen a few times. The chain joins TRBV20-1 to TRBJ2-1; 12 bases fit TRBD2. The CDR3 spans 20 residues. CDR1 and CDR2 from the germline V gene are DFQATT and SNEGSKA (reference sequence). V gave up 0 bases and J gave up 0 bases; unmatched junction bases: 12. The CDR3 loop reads CSARDPWTSGDRSSYNEQFF. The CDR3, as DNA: TGCAGTGCTAGAGATCCCTGGACTAGCGGGGATCGAAGCTCCTACAATGAGCAGTTCTTC.

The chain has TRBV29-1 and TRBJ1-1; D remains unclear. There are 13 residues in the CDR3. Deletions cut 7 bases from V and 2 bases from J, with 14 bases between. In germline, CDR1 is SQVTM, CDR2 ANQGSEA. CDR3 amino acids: CSGQNPINTEAFF. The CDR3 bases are TGCAGCGGGCAGAATCCTATAAACACTGAAGCTTTCTTT.

The CDR3 here is CSVTRQAGETQYF. CDR3 sequence (DNA): TGCAGCGTAACGAGACAGGCCGGGGAGACCCAGTACTTC. The V and J genes are TRBV29-1 and TRBJ2-5; D is perhaps TRBD1 (6 bases). The germline V and J ends were trimmed by 6 bases and 5 bases, with 16 bases remaining between them. This CDR3 is built from 13 residues. The germline V gene has CDR1 SQVTM and CDR2 ANQGSEA.

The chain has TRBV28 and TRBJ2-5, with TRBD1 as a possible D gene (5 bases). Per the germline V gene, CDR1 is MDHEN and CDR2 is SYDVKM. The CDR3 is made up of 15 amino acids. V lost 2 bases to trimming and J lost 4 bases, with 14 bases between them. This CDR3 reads CASSLRKGFGETQYF. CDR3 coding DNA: TGTGCCAGCAGTTTACGAAAGGGGTTCGGAGAGACCCAGTACTTC.

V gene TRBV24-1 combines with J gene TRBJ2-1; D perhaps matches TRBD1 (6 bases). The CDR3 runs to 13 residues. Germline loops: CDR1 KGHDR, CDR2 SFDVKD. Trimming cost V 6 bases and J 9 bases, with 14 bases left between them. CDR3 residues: CATSLTGTREQFF. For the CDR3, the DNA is TGTGCCACCAGTCTAACAGGGACGCGTGAGCAGTTCTTC.

As DNA, the CDR3 is TGTGCCAGCAGCCCCTTGGACAGTGGCTACACCTTC. This translates into CASSPLDSGYTF. The chain employs TRBV7-2 and TRBJ1-2; perhaps TRBD1 as D (6 bases). CDR1 and CDR2 from the germline V gene are SGHTA and FQGNSA. The CDR3 totals 12 residues. Trimming left V 5 bases short and J 7 bases short, with 11 bases between.

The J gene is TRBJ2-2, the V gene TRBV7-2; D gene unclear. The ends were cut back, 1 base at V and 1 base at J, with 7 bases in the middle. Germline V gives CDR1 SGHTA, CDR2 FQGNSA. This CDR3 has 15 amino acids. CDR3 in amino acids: CASSLGGRNTGELFF. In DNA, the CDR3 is TGTGCCAGCAGCTTAGGTGGGCGGAACACCGGGGAGCTGTTTTTT. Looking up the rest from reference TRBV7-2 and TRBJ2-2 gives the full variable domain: GAGVSQSPSNKVTEKGKDVELRCDPISGHTALYWYRQSLGQGLEFLIYFQGNSAPDKSGLPSDRFSAERTGGSVSTLTIQRTQQEDSAVYLCASSLGGRNTGELFFGEGSRLTVL.